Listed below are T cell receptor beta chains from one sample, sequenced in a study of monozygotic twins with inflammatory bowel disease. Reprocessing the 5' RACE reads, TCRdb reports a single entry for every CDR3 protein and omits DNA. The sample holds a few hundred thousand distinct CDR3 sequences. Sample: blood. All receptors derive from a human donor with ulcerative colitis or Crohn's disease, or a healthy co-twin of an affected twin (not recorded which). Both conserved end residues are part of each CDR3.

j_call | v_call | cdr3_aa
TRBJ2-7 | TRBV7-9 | CASSLAFQDREQYF
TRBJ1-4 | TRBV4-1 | CASSQPGDRTRKLFF
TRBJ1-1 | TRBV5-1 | CASSFIEDTEAFF
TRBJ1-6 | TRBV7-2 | CASRFTGTANNSPLHF
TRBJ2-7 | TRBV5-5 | CASSQQLKVPYEQYF
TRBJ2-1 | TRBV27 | CSSSDRGPSYNEQFF
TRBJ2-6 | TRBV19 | CATDSGQGSTGANVLTF
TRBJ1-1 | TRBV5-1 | CASSFGDTEAFF
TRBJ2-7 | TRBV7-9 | CASSQDVGQGSYEQYF
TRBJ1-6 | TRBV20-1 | CSAQDRGVNSPLHF
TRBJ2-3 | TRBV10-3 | CAISESKGSTDTQYF
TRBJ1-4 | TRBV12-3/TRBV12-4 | CASSLNREYWELFF
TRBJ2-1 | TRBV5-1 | CASSPGLAGGPILLEQFF
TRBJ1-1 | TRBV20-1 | CSAKRSTNTEAFF
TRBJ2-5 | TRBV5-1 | CASRVGVSETQYF
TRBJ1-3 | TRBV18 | CASSPLLRGASGNTIYF
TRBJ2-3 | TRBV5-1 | CASSLAYGATDTRYF
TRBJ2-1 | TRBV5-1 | CASSSLAGDYNEQFF
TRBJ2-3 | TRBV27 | CASSFLHLLDTQYF
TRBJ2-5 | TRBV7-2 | CASSHSAQQGTQYF
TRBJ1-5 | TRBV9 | CASSHSASNQPQHF
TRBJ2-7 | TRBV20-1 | CSATRGTSGSGRGEQYF
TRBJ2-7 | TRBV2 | CASTLQSEQYF
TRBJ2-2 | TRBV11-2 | CASSPYGGGRRPAGELFF
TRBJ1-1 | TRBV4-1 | CASSGGLNTEAFF
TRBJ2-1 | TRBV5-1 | CASSRPQGSYNEQFF
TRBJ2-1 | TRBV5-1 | CASSPGLSSYNEQFF
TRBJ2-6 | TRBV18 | CASSPPGAASGANVLTF
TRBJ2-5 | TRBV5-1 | CASSFVASGGQETQYF
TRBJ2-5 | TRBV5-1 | CASSLVASGGETQYF
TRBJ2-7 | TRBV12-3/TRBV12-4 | CASSFGLYEQYF